This TCR beta chain is from a study of blood T cell repertoires in COVID-19. Study-wide background: Acute-phase and convalescent COVID-19 samples originated in the United States, Italy and Spain. PBMCs, B-cell-depleted T cells, or T cells provided the cDNA or gDNA that made up the material.

The table came from immunoSEQ multiplex PCR; TCRdb's copy has only in-frame clones and leaves some out. Of 250,000 to 350,000 clones in the sample, 89% were seen once. Looked up from germline, CDR1 is KGHSH and CDR2 is LQKENI. The CDR3 is made up of 13 amino acids. V was trimmed by 6 bases and J by 8 bases, leaving 14 bases between them. This clone was seen once. The chain combines TRBV18 with TRBJ2-1; D unresolved. The sample was peripheral blood. The sequence derives from a middle-aged woman who had recovered from COVID-19. The CDR3 region is CASSPAQAHEQFF. The CDR3 bases are TGTGCCAGCTCGCCCGCCCAGGCGCATGAGCAGTTCTTC. Filled out from reference TRBV18 and TRBJ2-1, the complete variable domain reads NAGVMQNPRHLVRRRGQEARLRCSPMKGHSHVYWYRQLPEEGLKFMVYLQKENIIDESGMPKERFSAEFPKEGPSILRIQQVVRGDSAAYFCASSPAQAHEQFFGPGTRLTVL.